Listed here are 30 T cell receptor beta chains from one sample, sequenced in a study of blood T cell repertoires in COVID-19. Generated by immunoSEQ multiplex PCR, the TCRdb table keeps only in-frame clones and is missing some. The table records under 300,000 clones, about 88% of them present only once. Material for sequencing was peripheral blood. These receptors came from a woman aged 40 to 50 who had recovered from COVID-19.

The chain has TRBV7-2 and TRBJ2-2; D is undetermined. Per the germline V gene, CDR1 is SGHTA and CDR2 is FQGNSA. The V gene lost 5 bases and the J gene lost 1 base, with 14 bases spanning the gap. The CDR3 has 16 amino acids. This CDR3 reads CASSAHANRNTGELFF. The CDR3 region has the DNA TGTGCCAGCAGCGCCCACGCTAACAGGAACACCGGGGAGCTGTTTTTT.

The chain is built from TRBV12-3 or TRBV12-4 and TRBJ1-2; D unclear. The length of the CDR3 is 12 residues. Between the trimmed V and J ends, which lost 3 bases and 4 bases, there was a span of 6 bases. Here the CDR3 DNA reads TGTGCCAGCAGTTTTGGCGGCTATGGCTACACCTTC. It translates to CASSFGGYGYTF.

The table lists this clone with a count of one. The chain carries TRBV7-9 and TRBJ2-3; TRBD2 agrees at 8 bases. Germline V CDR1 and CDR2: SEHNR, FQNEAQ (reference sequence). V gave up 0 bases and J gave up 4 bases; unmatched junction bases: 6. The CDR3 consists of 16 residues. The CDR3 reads CASSLASGGPSDTQYF. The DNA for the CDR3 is TGTGCCAGCAGCTTAGCTTCGGGAGGGCCCTCAGATACGCAGTATTTT.

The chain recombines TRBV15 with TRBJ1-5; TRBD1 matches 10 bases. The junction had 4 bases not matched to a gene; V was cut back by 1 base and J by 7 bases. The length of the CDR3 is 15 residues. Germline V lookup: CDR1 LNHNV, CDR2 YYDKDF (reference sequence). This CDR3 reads CATSRGGQGYQPQHF. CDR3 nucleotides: TGTGCCACCAGCAGAGGGGGACAGGGGTACCAGCCCCAGCATTTT.

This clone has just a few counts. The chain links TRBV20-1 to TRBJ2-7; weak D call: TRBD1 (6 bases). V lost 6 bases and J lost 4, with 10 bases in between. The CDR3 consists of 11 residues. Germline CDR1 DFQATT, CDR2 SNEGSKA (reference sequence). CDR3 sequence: CSALDRYEQYF. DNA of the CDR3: TGCAGTGCGTTGGACAGATACGAGCAGTACTTC.

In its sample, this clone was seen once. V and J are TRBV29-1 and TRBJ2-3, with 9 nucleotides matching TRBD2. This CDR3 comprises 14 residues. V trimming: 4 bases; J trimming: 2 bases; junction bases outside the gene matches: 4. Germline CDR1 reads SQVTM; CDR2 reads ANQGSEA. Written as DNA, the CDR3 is TGCAGCGTTGTGCGGGGGGGGCCCACAGATACGCAGTATTTT. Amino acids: CSVVRGGPTDTQYF.

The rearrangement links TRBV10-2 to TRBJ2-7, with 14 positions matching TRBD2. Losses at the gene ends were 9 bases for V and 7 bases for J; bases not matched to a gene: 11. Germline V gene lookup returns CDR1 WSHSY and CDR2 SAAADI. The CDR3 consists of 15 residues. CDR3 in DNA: TGCGCCAGTAGACTAGCGGGAGGGCCAGCAGGAGAGCAGTACTTC. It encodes CASRLAGGPAGEQYF.

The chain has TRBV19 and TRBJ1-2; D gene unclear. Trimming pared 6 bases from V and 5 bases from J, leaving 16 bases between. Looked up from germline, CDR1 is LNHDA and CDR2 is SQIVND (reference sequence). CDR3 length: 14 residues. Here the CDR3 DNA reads TGTGCCAGTAGAACCTCGAGAGGGAATTATGGCTACACCTTC. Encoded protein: CASRTSRGNYGYTF.

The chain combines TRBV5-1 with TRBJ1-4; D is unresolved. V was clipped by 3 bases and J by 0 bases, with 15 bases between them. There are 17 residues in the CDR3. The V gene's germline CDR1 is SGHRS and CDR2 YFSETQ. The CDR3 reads CASSYSTNRATNEKLFF. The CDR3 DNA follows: TGCGCCAGCAGCTACTCCACGAATCGAGCAACTAATGAAAAACTGTTTTTT.

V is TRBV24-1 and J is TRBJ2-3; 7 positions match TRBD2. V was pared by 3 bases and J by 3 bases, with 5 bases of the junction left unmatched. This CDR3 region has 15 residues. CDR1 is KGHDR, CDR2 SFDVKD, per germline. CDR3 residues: CATSDPKRGTDTQYF. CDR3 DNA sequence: TGTGCCACCAGTGATCCTAAGCGGGGAACAGATACGCAGTATTTT.

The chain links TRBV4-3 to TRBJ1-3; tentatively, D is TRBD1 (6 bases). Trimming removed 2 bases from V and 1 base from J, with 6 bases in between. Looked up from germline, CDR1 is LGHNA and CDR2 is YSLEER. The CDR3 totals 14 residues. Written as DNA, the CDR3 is TGCGCCAGCAGCCAAACAGGGTCTGGAAACACCATATATTTT. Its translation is CASSQTGSGNTIYF.

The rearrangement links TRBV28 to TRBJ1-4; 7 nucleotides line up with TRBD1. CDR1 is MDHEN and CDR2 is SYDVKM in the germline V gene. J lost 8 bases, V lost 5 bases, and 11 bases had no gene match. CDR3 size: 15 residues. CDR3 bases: TGTGCCAGCAGTCCTGACAGGGTGGGTCGGGAAAAACTGTTTTTT. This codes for CASSPDRVGREKLFF.

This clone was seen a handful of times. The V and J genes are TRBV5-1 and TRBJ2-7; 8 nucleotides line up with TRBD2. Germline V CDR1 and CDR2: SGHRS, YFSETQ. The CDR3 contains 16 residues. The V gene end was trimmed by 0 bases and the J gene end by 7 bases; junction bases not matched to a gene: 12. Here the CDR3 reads CASSLGTGTSGLEQYF. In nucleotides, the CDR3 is TGCGCCAGCAGCTTGGGGACCGGGACTAGTGGCCTTGAGCAGTACTTC.

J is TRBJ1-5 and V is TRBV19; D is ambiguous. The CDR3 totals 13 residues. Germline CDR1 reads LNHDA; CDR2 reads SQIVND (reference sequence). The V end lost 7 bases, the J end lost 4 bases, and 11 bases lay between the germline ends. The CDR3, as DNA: TGTGCCAGTACCCGGAGAGGAAATCAGCCCCAGCATTTT. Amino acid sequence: CASTRRGNQPQHF. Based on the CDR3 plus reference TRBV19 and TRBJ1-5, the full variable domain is DGGITQSPKYLFRKEGQNVTLSCEQNLNHDAMYWYRQDPGQGLRLIYYSQIVNDFQKGDIAEGYSVSREKKESFPLTVTSAQKNPTAFYLCASTRRGNQPQHFGDGTRLSIL.

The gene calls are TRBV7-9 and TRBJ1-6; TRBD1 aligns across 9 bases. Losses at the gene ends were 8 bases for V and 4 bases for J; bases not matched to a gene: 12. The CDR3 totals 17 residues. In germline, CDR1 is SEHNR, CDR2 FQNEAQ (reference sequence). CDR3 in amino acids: CASGEGTGKAYNSPLHF. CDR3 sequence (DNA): TGTGCCAGCGGAGAGGGGACAGGGAAAGCATATAATTCACCCCTCCACTTT.

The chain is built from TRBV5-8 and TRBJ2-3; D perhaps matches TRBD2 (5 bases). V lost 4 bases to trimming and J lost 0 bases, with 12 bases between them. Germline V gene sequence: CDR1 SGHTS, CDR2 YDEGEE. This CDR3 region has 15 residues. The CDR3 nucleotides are TGTGCCAGCAGCGCCGGGAAGGACAGCACAGATACGCAGTATTTT. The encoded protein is CASSAGKDSTDTQYF.

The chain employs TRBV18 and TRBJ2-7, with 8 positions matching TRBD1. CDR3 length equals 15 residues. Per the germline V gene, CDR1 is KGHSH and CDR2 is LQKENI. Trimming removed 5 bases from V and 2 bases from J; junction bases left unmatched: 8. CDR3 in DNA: TGTGCCAGCTCAACGGCCGGGACAGGTGCCTACGAGCAGTACTTC. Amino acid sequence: CASSTAGTGAYEQYF.

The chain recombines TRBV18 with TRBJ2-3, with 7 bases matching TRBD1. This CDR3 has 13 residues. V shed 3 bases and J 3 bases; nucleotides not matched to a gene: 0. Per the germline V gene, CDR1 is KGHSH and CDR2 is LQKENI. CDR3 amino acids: CASSPTGTDTQYF. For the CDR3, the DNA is TGTGCCAGCTCACCGACAGGGACAGATACGCAGTATTTT.

The chain's CDR3 is CASSPNRDSGNTIYF. CDR3 DNA sequence: TGTGCCAGCTCACCTAACAGGGACTCTGGAAACACCATATATTTT. The chain is built from TRBV18 and TRBJ1-3, with a possible D match to TRBD1 (6 bases). Germline CDR1 and CDR2: KGHSH and LQKENI. The germline V and J ends were trimmed by 3 bases and 0 bases, with 9 bases remaining between them. CDR3 length: 15 amino acids.

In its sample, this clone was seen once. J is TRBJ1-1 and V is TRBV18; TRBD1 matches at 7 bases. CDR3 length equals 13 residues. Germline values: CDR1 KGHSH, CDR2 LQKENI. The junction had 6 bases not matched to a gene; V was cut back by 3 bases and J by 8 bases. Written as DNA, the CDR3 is TGTGCCAGCTCACCCGACAGGGCCCGGGAAGCTTTCTTT. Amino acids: CASSPDRAREAFF.

In DNA, the CDR3 is TGTGCCAGCAGCTCGCGGACATCGGACTACGAGCAGTACTTC. Translating gives CASSSRTSDYEQYF. The chain couples TRBV7-8 to TRBJ2-7; tentative D call: TRBD1 (5 bases). CDR1 is SGHVS, CDR2 FQNEAQ, per germline. The ends were cut back, 4 bases at V and 3 bases at J, with 13 bases in the middle. The CDR3 is made up of 14 amino acids. Drawing the rest from reference TRBV7-8 and TRBJ2-7, the complete variable domain is GAGVSQSPRYKVAKRGQDVALRCDPISGHVSLFWYQQALGQGPEFLTYFQNEAQLDKSGLPSDRFFAERPEGSVSTLKIQRTQQEDSAVYLCASSSRTSDYEQYFGPGTRLTVT.

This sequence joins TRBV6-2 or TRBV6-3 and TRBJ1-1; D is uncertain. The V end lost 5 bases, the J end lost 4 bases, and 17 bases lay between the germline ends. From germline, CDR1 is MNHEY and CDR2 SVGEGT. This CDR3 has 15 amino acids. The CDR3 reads CASSTPKVGSTEAFF. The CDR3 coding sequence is TGTGCCAGCAGTACCCCTAAGGTAGGGAGCACTGAAGCTTTCTTT.

The CDR3 reads CASSQERTSGNVGAKNIQYF. The DNA for the CDR3 is TGCGCCAGCAGCCAAGAGAGAACTAGCGGGAACGTGGGTGCCAAAAACATTCAGTACTTC. The chain carries TRBV4-1 and TRBJ2-4, with TRBD2 matching over 10 bases. From germline, CDR1 is MGHRA and CDR2 YSYEKL. This CDR3 comprises 20 residues. V lost 0 bases and J lost 1; bases outside the gene matches: 12.

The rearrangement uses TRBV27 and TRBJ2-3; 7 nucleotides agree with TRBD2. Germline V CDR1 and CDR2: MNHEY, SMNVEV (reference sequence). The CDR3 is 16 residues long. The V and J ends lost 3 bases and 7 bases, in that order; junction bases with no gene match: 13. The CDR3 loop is CASSLDYPSGTNTQYF. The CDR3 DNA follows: TGTGCCAGCAGTTTGGACTACCCGTCGGGGACTAATACGCAGTATTTT.

The CDR3 here is CASSRGMTGELFF. DNA for the CDR3: TGTGCCAGCAGCAGGGGGATGACCGGGGAGCTGTTTTTT. V and J are TRBV27 and TRBJ2-2; TRBD1 matches at 7 bases. The V and J ends lost 6 bases and 5 bases, in that order; junction bases with no gene match: 3. Germline lookup yields CDR1 MNHEY and CDR2 SMNVEV (reference sequence). This CDR3 is built from 13 residues.

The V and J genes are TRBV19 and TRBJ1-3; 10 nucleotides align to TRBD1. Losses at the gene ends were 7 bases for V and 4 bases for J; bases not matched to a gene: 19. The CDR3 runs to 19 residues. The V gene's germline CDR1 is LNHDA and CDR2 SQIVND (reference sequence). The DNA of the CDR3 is TGTGCCAGTAATCTAGACCGGGACAGGGGATCGGTTTCCGGAAACACCATATATTTT. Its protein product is CASNLDRDRGSVSGNTIYF.

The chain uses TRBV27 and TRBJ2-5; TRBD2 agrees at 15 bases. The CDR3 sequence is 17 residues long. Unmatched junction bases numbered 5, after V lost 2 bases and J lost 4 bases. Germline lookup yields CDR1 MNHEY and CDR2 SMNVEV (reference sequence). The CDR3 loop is CASSLIGTSGRRETQYF. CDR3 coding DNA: TGTGCCAGCAGTTTAATCGGGACTAGCGGGAGGAGAGAGACCCAGTACTTC.

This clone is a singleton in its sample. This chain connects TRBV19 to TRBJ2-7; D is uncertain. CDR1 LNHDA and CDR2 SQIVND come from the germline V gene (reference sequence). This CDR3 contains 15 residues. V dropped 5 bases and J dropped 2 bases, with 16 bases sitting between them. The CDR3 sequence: CASSLAPVATYEQYF. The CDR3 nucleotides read TGTGCCAGTAGTTTGGCCCCAGTAGCTACCTACGAGCAGTACTTC.

CDR3: CASSGQGNLGNTIYF. CDR3 DNA sequence: TGTGCCAGCAGCGGACAGGGGAACCTTGGAAACACCATATATTTT. This sequence joins TRBV6-5 and TRBJ1-3; 9 bases are a match to TRBD1. From germline, CDR1 is MNHEY and CDR2 SVGAGI. Unmatched junction bases numbered 6, after V lost 6 bases and J lost 3 bases. CDR3 length: 15 amino acids.

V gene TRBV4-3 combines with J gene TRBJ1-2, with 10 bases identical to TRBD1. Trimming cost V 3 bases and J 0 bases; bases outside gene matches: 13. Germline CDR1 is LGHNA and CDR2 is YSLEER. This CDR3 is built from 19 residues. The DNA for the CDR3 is TGCGCCAGCAGCCATGCCTATCCCCGGGACAGGGGATCTAACTATGGCTACACCTTC. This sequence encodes CASSHAYPRDRGSNYGYTF.